The 16 T cell receptor beta chains in this list originate from one sample, sequenced in a study of CXCR3-negative and CXCR3-positive naive CD8 T cells. Their target antigens are unknown. UMI-labeled 5' RACE TRB cDNA libraries were prepared from the cells. TCRdb reprocessed the 5' RACE reads and keeps a single row for each CDR3 protein, giving no DNA. Its listing shows about 60,000 distinct CDR3 sequences. Study findings and constraints: In CXCR3-positive naive cells, the TRB CDR3s were more hydrophobic than in CXCR3-negative naive cells.

The sample taken for sequencing was naive CXCR3+ CD8+ T cells from blood. Regarding subset: CD45RO-CCR7+CD27+CD95- naive CD8+ T cells expressing CXCR3 (TNR3+). These receptors all stem from a human donor in good health. Some clones in this sample may be carry-over from other donors' samples.

The J gene is TRBJ1-1, the V gene TRBV4-3; TCRdb reports TRBD1, a call that lacks DNA to check it against. The CDR3 is 15 residues long. Germline-derived CDR1 and CDR2 are LGHNA and YSLEER. This chain's CDR3 is CASSQDRAVNTEAFF.

The genes are TRBV7-2 and TRBJ1-1; TCRdb selects TRBD1, and the lack of DNA leaves this call unchecked. The CDR3 covers 14 residues. Germline assignment: CDR1 SGHTA and CDR2 FQGNSA. CDR3 loop: CASSLRGRGTEAFF.

The chain carries TRBV4-1 and TRBJ2-7; TCRdb's D gene call, TRBD1, goes unchecked for lack of DNA. Germline CDR1 MGHRA, CDR2 YSYEKL. The CDR3 extends over 13 amino acids. CDR3: CASSPDNSYERYF.

The chain carries TRBV10-1 and TRBJ1-1; TCRdb picks TRBD1, but there is no DNA to check that call. Germline V gives CDR1 WNHNN, CDR2 SYGVQD (reference sequence). This CDR3 is 18 amino acids long. Here the CDR3 reads CASSECGAGGRVNTEAFF.

The chain is built from TRBV7-2 and TRBJ2-7; TCRdb picks TRBD1, but there is no DNA to check that call. Germline CDR1 reads SGHTA; CDR2 reads FQGNSA. This CDR3 has 17 amino acids. The CDR3 loop is CASSLRGGQVFTYEQYF.

This sequence joins TRBV28 and TRBJ1-1; the D call from TCRdb, TRBD1, cannot be confirmed without DNA. This CDR3 contains 15 residues. Germline V gene lookup returns CDR1 MDHEN and CDR2 SYDVKM. CDR3 amino acids: CASRTQRQGVPEAFF.

The chain combines TRBV7-9 with TRBJ2-1; with no DNA, the TCRdb D assignment of TRBD1 cannot be verified. The V gene's germline CDR1 is SEHNR and CDR2 FQNEAQ (reference sequence). This CDR3 has 16 residues. The CDR3 is CASSLTGPGQGNEQFF.

V is TRBV4-2 and J is TRBJ1-4; the TCRdb call, TRBD1, lacks DNA for checking. CDR1 LGHNA and CDR2 YNFKEQ come from the germline V gene. The CDR3 is 14 amino acids. CDR3 loop: CASSPGASNEKLFF.

The chain carries TRBV4-2 and TRBJ1-2; TCRdb calls TRBD1, which cannot be checked without DNA. The CDR3 loop spans 15 amino acids. Germline values: CDR1 LGHNA, CDR2 YNFKEQ. The chain's CDR3 is CASMDRGRRDYGYTF.

The chain links TRBV19 to TRBJ2-7; TCRdb's D call, TRBD1, is unchecked because there is no DNA. The CDR3 sequence is 11 residues long. Germline CDR1 is LNHDA and CDR2 is SQIVND (reference sequence). CDR3 amino acids: CASSPGYGQYF.

V usage is TRBV12-3 or TRBV12-4 and J usage is TRBJ2-2; TCRdb names TRBD2, which stays unverified in the absence of DNA. This CDR3 is 16 amino acids long. CDR3 sequence: CASRPRTSGGTGELFF.

The V gene is TRBV28, the J gene TRBJ1-1; the TRBD1 assignment by TCRdb is unverifiable without DNA. This CDR3 region has 15 residues. Per the germline V gene, CDR1 is MDHEN and CDR2 is SYDVKM. CDR3 amino acids: CASSLWAETGIEAFF. Filled out from reference TRBV28 and TRBJ1-1, the complete variable domain reads DVKVTQSSRYLVKRTGEKVFLECVQDMDHENMFWYRQDPGLGLRLIYFSYDVKMKEKGDIPEGYSVSREKKERFSLILESASTNQTSMYLCASSLWAETGIEAFFGQGTRLTVV.

The chain is built from TRBV19 and TRBJ2-7; TCRdb selects TRBD1, and the lack of DNA leaves this call unchecked. The CDR3 contains 15 residues. Germline V gene sequence: CDR1 LNHDA, CDR2 SQIVND (reference sequence). CDR3 region: CASSITGASAYEQYF. Full variable domain (rest looked up from reference TRBV19 and TRBJ2-7): DGGITQSPKYLFRKEGQNVTLSCEQNLNHDAMYWYRQDPGQGLRLIYYSQIVNDFQKGDIAEGYSVSREKKESFPLTVTSAQKNPTAFYLCASSITGASAYEQYFGPGTRLTVT.

This sequence joins TRBV7-3 and TRBJ2-1. CDR3 length: 13 amino acids. The germline CDR1 and CDR2 sequences are SGHTA and FQGTGA. The CDR3: CASSLMGYNEQFF.

This chain uses TRBV9 with TRBJ2-7; TCRdb outputs TRBD1, but without DNA this stays unchecked. The germline gives CDR1 SGDLS, CDR2 YYNGEE. This CDR3 is 14 amino acids long. The CDR3 is CASSPPTRPDEQYF.

The chain combines TRBV6-2 or TRBV6-3 with TRBJ1-5; the D call of TRBD1 rests on TCRdb alone, since no DNA is present to check it. This CDR3 has 15 residues. Per the germline V gene, CDR1 is MNHEY and CDR2 is SVGEGT. The CDR3 sequence: CASSLPGQGAQPQHF.